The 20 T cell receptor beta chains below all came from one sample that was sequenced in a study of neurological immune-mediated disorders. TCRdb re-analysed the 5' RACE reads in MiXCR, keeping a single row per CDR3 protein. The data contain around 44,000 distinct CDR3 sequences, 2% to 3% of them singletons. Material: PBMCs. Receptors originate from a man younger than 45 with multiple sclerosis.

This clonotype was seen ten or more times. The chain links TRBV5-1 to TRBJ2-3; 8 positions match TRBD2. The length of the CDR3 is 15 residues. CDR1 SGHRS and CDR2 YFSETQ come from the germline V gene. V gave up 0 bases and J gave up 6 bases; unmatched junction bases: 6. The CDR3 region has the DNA TGCGCCAGCAGCTTGGTTGGCGGGAGGACCGATACGCAGTATTTT. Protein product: CASSLVGGRTDTQYF.

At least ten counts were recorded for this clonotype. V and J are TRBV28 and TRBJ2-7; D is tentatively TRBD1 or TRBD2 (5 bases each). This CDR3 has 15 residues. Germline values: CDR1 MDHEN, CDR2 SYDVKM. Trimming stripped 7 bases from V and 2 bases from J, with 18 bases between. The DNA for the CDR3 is TGTGCCAGCAAGCCACCGGGACGCTCAACCTACGAGCAGTACTTC. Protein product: CASKPPGRSTYEQYF.

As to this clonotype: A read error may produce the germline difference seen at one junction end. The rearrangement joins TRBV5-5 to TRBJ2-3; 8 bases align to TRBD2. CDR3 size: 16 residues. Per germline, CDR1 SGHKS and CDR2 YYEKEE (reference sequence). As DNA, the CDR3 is TGTGCCAGCAGCCACCGGGCCGGGAGGGTTACAGATAAGCAGTATTTT. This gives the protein CASSHRAGRVTDKQYF.

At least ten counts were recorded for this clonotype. CDR3 sequence: CASSPGRKVWYF. Here the CDR3 DNA reads TGTGCCAGCAGCCCCGGGAGGAAAGTCTGGTATTTT. The genes are TRBV6-5 and TRBJ2-3, with 7 bases lining up with TRBD2. The junction had 11 bases not matched to a gene; V was cut back by 6 bases and J by 14 bases. The V gene's germline CDR1 is MNHEY and CDR2 SVGAGI. The CDR3 sequence is 12 residues long.

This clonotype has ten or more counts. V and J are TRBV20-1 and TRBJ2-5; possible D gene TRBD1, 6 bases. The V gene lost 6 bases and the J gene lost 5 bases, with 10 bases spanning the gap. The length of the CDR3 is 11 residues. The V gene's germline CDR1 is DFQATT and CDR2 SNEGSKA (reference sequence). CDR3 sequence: CSAGADETQYF. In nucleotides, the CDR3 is TGCAGTGCGGGGGCGGATGAGACCCAGTACTTC.

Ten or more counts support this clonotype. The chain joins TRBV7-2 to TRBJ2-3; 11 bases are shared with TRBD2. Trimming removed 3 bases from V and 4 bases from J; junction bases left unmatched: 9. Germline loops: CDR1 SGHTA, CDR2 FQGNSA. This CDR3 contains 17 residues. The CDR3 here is CASSFPTSGSSSDTQYF. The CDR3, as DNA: TGTGCCAGCAGCTTCCCCACTAGCGGGAGCTCTTCAGATACGCAGTATTTT.

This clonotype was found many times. CDR3 loop: CASSLVGGSSYNEQFF. The CDR3 bases are TGTGCCAGCAGCTTAGTCGGCGGGAGCTCCTACAATGAGCAGTTCTTC. V usage is TRBV7-2 and J usage is TRBJ2-1; 7 bases are a match to TRBD2. The CDR3 consists of 16 residues. Trimming removed 1 base from V and 0 bases from J; junction bases left unmatched: 3. CDR1 is SGHTA and CDR2 is FQGNSA in the germline V gene.

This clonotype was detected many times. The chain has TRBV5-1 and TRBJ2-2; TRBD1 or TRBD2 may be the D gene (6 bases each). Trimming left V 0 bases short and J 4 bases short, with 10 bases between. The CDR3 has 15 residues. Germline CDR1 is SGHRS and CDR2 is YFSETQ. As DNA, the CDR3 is TGCGCCAGCAGCTTGGAGGGGGGAATCACCGGGGAGCTGTTTTTT. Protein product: CASSLEGGITGELFF.

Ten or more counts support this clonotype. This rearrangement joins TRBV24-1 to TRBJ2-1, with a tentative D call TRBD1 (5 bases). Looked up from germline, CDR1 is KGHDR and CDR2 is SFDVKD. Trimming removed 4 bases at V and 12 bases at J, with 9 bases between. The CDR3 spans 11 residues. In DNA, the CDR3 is TGTGCCACCAGTGACCCCACAGGGCAGTTCTTC. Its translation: CATSDPTGQFF.

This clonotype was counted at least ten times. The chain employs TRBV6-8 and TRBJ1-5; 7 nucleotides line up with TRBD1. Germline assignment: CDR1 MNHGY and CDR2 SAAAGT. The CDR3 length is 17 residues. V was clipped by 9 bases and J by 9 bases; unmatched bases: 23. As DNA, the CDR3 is TGTGCCAGTTCTTTCGCCCCCGACAGGGTGGAGGAGGGGCCCCAGCATTTT. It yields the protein CASSFAPDRVEEGPQHF.

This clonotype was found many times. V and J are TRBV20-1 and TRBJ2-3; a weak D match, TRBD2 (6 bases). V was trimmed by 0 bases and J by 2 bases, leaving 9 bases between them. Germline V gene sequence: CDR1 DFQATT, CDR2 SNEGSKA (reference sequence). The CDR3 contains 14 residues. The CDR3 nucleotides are TGCAGTGCTAGAGACGGGGGATACACAGATACGCAGTATTTT. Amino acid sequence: CSARDGGYTDTQYF.

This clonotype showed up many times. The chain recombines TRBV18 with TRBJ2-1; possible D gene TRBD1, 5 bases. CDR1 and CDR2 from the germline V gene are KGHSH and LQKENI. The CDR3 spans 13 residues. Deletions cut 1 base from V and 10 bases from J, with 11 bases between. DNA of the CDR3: TGTGCCAGCTCACCACTGCAGGGTGGGGAGCAGTTCTTC. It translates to CASSPLQGGEQFF.

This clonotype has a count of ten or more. The CDR3 sequence: CSASAQGELAKNIQYF. CDR3 nucleotide sequence: TGCAGTGCTAGTGCCCAGGGGGAACTAGCCAAAAACATTCAGTACTTC. The rearrangement joins TRBV20-1 to TRBJ2-4; TRBD1 matches at 7 bases. The CDR3 contains 16 residues. Germline assignment: CDR1 DFQATT and CDR2 SNEGSKA (reference sequence). The ends lost 3 bases at V and 0 bases at J; junction bases unmatched: 8.

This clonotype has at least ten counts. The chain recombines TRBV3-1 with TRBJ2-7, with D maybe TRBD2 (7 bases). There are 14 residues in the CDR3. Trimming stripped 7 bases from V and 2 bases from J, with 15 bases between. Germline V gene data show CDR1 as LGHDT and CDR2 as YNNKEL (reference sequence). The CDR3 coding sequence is TGTGCCAGCATAAAGAAGGGGGGGGCCTACGAGCAGTACTTC. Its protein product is CASIKKGGAYEQYF.

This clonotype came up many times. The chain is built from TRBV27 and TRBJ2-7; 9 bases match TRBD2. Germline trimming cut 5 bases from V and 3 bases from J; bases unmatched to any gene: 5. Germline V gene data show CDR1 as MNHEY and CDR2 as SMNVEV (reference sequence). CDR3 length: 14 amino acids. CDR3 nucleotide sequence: TGTGCCAGCAGTCGAGCGGGGGGTGGCTACGAGCAGTACTTC. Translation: CASSRAGGGYEQYF.

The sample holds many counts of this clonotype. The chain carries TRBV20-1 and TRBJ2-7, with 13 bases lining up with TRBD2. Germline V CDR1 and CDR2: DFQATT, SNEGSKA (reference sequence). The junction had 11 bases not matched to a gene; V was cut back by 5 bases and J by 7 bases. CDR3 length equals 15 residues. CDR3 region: CSAHTGLAGAGEQYF. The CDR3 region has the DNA TGCAGTGCTCACACTGGACTAGCGGGAGCAGGAGAGCAGTACTTC.

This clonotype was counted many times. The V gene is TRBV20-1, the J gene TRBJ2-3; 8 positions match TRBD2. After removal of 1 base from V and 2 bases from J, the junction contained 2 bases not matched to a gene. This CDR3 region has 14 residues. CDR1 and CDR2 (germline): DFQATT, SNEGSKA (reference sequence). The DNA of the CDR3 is TGCAGTGCTAGAGCGCGGGGGGACACAGATACGCAGTATTTT. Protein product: CSARARGDTDTQYF.

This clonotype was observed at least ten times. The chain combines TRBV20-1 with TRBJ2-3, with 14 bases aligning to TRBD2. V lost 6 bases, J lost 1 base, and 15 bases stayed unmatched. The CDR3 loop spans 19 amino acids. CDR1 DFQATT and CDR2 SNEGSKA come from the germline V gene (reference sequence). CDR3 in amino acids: CSADGPGLAGARGTDTQYF. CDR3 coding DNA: TGCAGTGCGGATGGACCGGGACTAGCGGGGGCCCGGGGCACAGATACGCAGTATTTT.

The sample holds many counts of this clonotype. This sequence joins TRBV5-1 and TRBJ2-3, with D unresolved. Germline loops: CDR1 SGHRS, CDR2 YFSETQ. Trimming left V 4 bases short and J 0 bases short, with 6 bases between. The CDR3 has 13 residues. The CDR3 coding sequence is TGCGCCAGCAGCCCTACTAGCACAGATACGCAGTATTTT. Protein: CASSPTSTDTQYF.

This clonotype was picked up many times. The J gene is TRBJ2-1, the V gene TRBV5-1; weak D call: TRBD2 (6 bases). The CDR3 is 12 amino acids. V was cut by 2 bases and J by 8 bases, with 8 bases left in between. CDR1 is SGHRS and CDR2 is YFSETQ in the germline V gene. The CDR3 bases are TGCGCCAGCAGCTTTCCTAGCGATGAGCAGTTCTTC. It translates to CASSFPSDEQFF.